This T cell receptor (beta chain) was profiled in a study of cytomegalovirus exposure and HLA in healthy donors. Study-wide background: A prior study identified just under 120 million unique TCR beta sequences from about 179 million T cells. Notes on the study in general: A later examination showed that TCR association rates differed by HLA locus, with DRB1 most and HLA-C fewest. An analysis done earlier found most TCR beta V segments productive about 90% or about 30% of the time.

Germline V gives CDR1 SGHAT, CDR2 FQNNGV. With 5 bases clipped from V and 0 bases from J, the junction kept 7 bases outside the gene matches. The CDR3 runs to 16 residues. Regarding this clone: Its antigen is as yet unknown.

Primers included in the PCR were 60 Vbeta and 13 Jbeta primers. Using immunoSEQ multiplex PCR, the repertoire was profiled, and TCRdb retains in-frame clones only, with some absent. This sample carries 150,000 to 200,000 clones, around four fifths of them seen once, and the ten largest clones take about 1.3%. The chain joins TRBV11-2 to TRBJ1-1; 9 bases are a match to TRBD1. The receptor comes from a woman aged 30 to 39 in good health and CMV-seronegative. Sequencing was done on a sample of PBMCs. The chain's CDR3 is CASSTRDRALNTEAFF. In nucleotides, the CDR3 is TGTGCCAGCAGCACGCGGGACAGGGCCTTGAACACTGAAGCTTTCTTT.